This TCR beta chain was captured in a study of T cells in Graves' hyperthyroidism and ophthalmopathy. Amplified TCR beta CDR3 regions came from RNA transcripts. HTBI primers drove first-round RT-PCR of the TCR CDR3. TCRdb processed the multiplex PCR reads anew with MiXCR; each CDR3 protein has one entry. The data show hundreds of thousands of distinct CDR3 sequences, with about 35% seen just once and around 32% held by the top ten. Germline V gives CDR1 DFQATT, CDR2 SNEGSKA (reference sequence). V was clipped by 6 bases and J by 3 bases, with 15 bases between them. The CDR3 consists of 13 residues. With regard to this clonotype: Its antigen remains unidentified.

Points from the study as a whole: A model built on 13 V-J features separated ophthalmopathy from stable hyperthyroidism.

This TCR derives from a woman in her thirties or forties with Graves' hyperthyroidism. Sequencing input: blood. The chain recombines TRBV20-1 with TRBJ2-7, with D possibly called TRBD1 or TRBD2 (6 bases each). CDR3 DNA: TGCAGTGCCCAGGGGCAGGGACTCTACGAGCAGTACTTC. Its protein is CSAQGQGLYEQYF.